The sequence of this T cell receptor (beta chain) was determined in a study of blood T cell repertoires in COVID-19. Turning to the study itself: The cDNA or gDNA used as material had been derived from T cells, B-cell-depleted T cells, or PBMCs.

Original processing methods: Reference gene primers were amplified, and this amplification served to estimate nucleated cell counts. TCRdb's table, derived via immunoSEQ multiplex PCR, lists solely in-frame clones and lacks some. The DNA was the basis for D and trimming; V, J and clone size are from that table. This table has about 330,000 clones, about 90% appearing once. Deletions cut 3 bases from V and 1 base from J, with 15 bases between. The CDR3 runs 16 residues. The germline CDR1 and CDR2 sequences are LNHDA and SQIVND (reference sequence). Study members were between about 18 and 90 years old and lived in some 22 US regions. Recovery among Cohort 3 donors was established by two negative PCRs, clearance, or symptom resolution.

The rearrangement links TRBV19 to TRBJ1-1; unclear D gene. The receptor was isolated from a man aged 25 to 40 who had recovered from COVID-19. The sample taken for sequencing was PBMCs or T cells enriched from blood (not recorded which). In DNA, the CDR3 is TGTGCCAGTAGTATCTCTAGTCGGCGGGGGAACACTGAAGCTTTCTTT. Protein product: CASSISSRRGNTEAFF.